What follows are 9 T cell receptor beta chains derived from one specimen sequenced in a study of blood T cells in healthy people across ages. With a J-beta primer mix and a sample-barcoded 5' primer, a second PCR ran roughly 6 to 12 cycles. TCRdb reprocessed the 5' RACE reads via MiXCR and lists one record per CDR3 protein. The sample consists of just over 1 million distinct CDR3 sequences, 35% to 55% of them appearing once. Sequencing was performed on blood. The source is an older woman in good health.

This clonotype was found a few times. The V call is TRBV9, the J call TRBJ2-1; TRBD1 might be the D (6 bases). V lost 3 bases, J lost 11 bases, and 15 bases lay in between. In germline, CDR1 is SGDLS, CDR2 YYNGEE. The length of the CDR3 is 13 residues. CDR3 sequence reads: CASSARGSMKQFF. The CDR3 DNA reads as TGTGCCAGCAGCGCTAGGGGGTCTATGAAGCAGTTCTTC.

This clonotype has only a few counts. The chain recombines TRBV29-1 with TRBJ2-1, with a tentative D call TRBD1 (7 bases). The CDR3 totals 14 residues. The germline CDR1 and CDR2 sequences are SQVTM and ANQGSEA. Trimming took 5 bases from V and 8 from J, leaving 19 bases between them. CDR3: CSVSRDPGGHEQFF. The DNA for the CDR3 is TGCAGCGTTTCCCGGGACCCAGGGGGGCATGAGCAGTTCTTC.

This clonotype has just a few counts. The J gene is TRBJ2-1, the V gene TRBV7-2; D possibly corresponds to TRBD1 (6 bases). V lost 2 bases and J lost 2, with 10 bases in between. CDR1 is SGHTA and CDR2 is FQGNSA in the germline V gene. The CDR3 runs to 15 residues. CDR3 amino acids: CASSLYRVPYNEQFF. DNA for the CDR3: TGTGCCAGCAGCTTATACAGGGTACCCTACAATGAGCAGTTCTTC. Complete variable domain (other parts from reference TRBV7-2 and TRBJ2-1): GAGVSQSPSNKVTEKGKDVELRCDPISGHTALYWYRQSLGQGLEFLIYFQGNSAPDKSGLPSDRFSAERTGGSVSTLTIQRTQQEDSAVYLCASSLYRVPYNEQFFGPGTRLTVL.

This chain uses TRBV20-1 with TRBJ2-5, with 10 bases fitting TRBD1. V trimming: 5 bases; J trimming: 6 bases; junction bases outside the gene matches: 12. The length of the CDR3 is 15 residues. Per the germline V gene, CDR1 is DFQATT and CDR2 is SNEGSKA (reference sequence). The CDR3 here is CSAGGWRDRGKTQYF. CDR3 DNA sequence: TGCAGTGCTGGAGGATGGAGGGACAGGGGAAAGACCCAGTACTTC.

Only a few counts were recorded for this clonotype. The CDR3 protein is CASNPDTSSYEQYF. The CDR3 bases are TGTGCCAGCAACCCGGACACGAGCTCCTACGAGCAGTACTTC. The chain employs TRBV6-5 and TRBJ2-7; tentative D call: TRBD1 (5 bases). The CDR3 is 14 amino acids. Trimming pared 7 bases from V and 0 bases from J, leaving 13 bases between. Germline V lookup: CDR1 MNHEY, CDR2 SVGAGI.

Many counts were recorded for this clonotype. The chain is built from TRBV18 and TRBJ2-7; 11 bases align to TRBD1. The V segment lost 8 bases and the J segment 4 bases; nucleotides outside the gene matches: 7. The CDR3 has 14 amino acids. Germline lookup yields CDR1 KGHSH and CDR2 LQKENI. DNA of the CDR3: TGTGCCAGCAGTCCGGGACAGGGGGTATACGAGCAGTACTTC. Translation: CASSPGQGVYEQYF.

The genes are TRBV11-2 and TRBJ2-1, with 12 bases lining up with TRBD2. The CDR3 covers 15 residues. V gave up 6 bases and J gave up 2 bases; unmatched junction bases: 2. Germline assignment: CDR1 SGHAT and CDR2 FQNNGV. CDR3: CASRRLAGAYNEQFF. The CDR3 nucleotides are TGTGCCAGCAGACGACTAGCGGGGGCCTACAATGAGCAGTTCTTC.

This clonotype was found a few times. The chain is built from TRBV12-3 or TRBV12-4 and TRBJ2-1, with D maybe TRBD1 (6 bases). The CDR3 length is 15 residues. Trimming cost V 8 bases and J 0 bases, with 14 bases left between them. For the CDR3, the DNA is TGTGCCAGCCGGTCAGGGGCTATCTCCTACAATGAGCAGTTCTTC. This encodes CASRSGAISYNEQFF.

This clonotype has only one observation. J is TRBJ2-5 and V is TRBV6-1, with D unresolved. Per the germline V gene, CDR1 is MNHNS and CDR2 is SASEGT. The V gene lost 2 bases and the J gene lost 13 bases, with 11 bases spanning the gap. This CDR3 region has 11 residues. CDR3 sequence: CASSELDRRYF. CDR3 coding DNA: TGTGCCAGCAGTGAACTTGATCGAAGGTACTTC.